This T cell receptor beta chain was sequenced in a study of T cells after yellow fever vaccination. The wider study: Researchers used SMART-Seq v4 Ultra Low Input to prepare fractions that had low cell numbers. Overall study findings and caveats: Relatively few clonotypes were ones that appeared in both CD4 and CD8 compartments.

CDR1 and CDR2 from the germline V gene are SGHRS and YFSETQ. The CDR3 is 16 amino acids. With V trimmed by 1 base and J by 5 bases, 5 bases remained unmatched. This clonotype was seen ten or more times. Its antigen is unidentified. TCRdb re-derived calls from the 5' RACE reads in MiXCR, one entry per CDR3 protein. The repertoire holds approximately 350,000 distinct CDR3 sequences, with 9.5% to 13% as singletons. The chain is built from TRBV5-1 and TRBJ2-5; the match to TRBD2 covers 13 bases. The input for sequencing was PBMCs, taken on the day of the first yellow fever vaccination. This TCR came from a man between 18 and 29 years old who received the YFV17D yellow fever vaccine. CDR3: CASSLLLAGGPETQYF. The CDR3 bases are TGCGCCAGCAGCTTGCTACTAGCGGGGGGGCCGGAGACCCAGTACTTC.